This T cell receptor (beta chain) comes out of a study of blood T cells in healthy people across ages. Then a second PCR, running roughly 7 to 11 cycles, was carried out with a sample-barcoded 5' primer and a J-beta primer mix. TCRdb independently ran MiXCR on the 5' RACE reads; one entry per CDR3 protein. Here the sample spans about 500,000 distinct CDR3 sequences, about 25% being singletons. This clonotype was detected only a few times. One junction end disagrees with the germline gene, perhaps due to a read error. CDR1 and CDR2 (germline): KGHDR, SFDVKD. The CDR3 sequence is 16 residues long. The data also belong to a second study, concerning T cells of mothers and their children. That source reports: Barcodes and 2-4 random nucleotides were added by M1S in the second PCR. No persistent microchimeric T cell clones were detected.

V and J are TRBV24-1 and TRBJ2-5; 8 bases agree with TRBD1. The J call is in doubt because the DNA end fits TRBJ2-1 better. The sequenced sample consisted of blood. The clonotype comes from a boy aged 5-17 years in good health. DNA for the CDR3: TGTGTCACCAGTGGCCCCGGACAGGGAAAACCCAATGAGCAGTTCTTC. Residues: CVTSGPGQGKPNEQFF.